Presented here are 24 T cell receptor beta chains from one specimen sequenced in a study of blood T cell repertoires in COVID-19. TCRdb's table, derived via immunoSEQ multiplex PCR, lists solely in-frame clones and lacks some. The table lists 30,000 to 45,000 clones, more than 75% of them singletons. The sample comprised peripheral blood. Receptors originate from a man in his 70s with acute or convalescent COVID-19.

For the CDR3, the DNA is TGTGCCAGCAGCCAGGTGAGGGAAAAACTGTTTTTT. This encodes CASSQVREKLFF. The chain uses TRBV3-1 (or the pseudogene TRBV3-2) and TRBJ1-4; no reliable D call. CDR1 and CDR2 (germline): LGHDT, YNNKEL (reference sequence). CDR3 length: 12 amino acids. V gave up 3 bases and J gave up 8 bases, with 7 bases separating them.

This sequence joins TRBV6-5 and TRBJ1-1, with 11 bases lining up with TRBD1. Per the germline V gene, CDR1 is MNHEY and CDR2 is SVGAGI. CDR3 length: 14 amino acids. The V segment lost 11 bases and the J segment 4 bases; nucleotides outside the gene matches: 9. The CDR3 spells CAATRTGGFTEAFF. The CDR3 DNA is TGTGCCGCAACCCGGACAGGGGGCTTCACTGAAGCTTTCTTT.

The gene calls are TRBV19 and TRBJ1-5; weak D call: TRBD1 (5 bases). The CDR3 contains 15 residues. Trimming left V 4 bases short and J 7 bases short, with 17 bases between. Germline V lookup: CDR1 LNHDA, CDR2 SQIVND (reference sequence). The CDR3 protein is CASSTRQTVGQPQHF. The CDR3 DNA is TGTGCCAGTAGTACCCGCCAGACAGTCGGGCAGCCCCAGCATTTT.

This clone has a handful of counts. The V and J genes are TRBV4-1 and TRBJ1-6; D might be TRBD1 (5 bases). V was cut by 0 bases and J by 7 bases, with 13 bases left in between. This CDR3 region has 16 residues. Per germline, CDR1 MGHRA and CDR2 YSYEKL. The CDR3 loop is CASSQDGAEGNSPLHF. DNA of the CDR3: TGCGCCAGCAGCCAAGATGGGGCAGAAGGCAATTCACCCCTCCACTTT.

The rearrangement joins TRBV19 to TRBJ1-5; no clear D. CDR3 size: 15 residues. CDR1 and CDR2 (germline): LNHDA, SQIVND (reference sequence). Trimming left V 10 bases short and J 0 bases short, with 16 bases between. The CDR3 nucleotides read TGTGCCACAAGGCCGGGGAGGAATAGCAATCAGCCCCAGCATTTT. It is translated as CATRPGRNSNQPQHF. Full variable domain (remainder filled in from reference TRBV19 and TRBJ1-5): DGGITQSPKYLFRKEGQNVTLSCEQNLNHDAMYWYRQDPGQGLRLIYYSQIVNDFQKGDIAEGYSVSREKKESFPLTVTSAQKNPTAFYLCATRPGRNSNQPQHFGDGTRLSIL.

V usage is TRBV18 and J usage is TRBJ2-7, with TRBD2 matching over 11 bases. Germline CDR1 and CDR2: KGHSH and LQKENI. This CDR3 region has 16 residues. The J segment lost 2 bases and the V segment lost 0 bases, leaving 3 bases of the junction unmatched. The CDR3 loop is CASSPPGTSGTYEQYF. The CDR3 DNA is TGTGCCAGCTCACCACCCGGGACTAGCGGTACCTACGAGCAGTACTTC.

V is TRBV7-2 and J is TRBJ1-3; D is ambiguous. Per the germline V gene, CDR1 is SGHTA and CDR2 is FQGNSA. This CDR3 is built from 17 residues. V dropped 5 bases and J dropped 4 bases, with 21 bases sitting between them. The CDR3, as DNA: TGTGCCAGCAGCCCAGAGAGGGCGGGGTTGGCCGGAAACACCATATATTTT. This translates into CASSPERAGLAGNTIYF.

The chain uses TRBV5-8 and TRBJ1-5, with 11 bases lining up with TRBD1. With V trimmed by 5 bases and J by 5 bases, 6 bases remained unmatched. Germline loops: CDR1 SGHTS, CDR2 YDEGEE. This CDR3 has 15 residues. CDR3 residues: CASRTKGQGDQPQHF. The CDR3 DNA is TGTGCCAGCAGAACCAAGGGACAGGGGGATCAGCCCCAGCATTTT.

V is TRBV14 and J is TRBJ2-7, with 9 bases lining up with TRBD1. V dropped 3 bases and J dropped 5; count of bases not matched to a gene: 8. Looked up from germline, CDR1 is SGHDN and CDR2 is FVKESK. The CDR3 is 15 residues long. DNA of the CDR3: TGTGCCAGCAGCCACCTCTGGACAGGGGATGACGAGCAGTACTTC. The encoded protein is CASSHLWTGDDEQYF.

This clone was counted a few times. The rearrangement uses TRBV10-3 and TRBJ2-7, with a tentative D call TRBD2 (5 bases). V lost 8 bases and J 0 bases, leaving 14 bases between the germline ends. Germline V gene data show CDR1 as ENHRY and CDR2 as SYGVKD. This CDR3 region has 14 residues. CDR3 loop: CAIGGHGISYEQYF. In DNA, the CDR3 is TGTGCCATCGGCGGCCACGGGATCTCCTACGAGCAGTACTTC.

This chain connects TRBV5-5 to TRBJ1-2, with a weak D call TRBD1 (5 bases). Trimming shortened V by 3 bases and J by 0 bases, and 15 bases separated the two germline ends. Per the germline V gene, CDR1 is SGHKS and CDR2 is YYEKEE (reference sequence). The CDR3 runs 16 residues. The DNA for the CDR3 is TGTGCCAGCAGCTCCTTAGACAGAGCGCCTAACTATGGCTACACCTTC. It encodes CASSSLDRAPNYGYTF.

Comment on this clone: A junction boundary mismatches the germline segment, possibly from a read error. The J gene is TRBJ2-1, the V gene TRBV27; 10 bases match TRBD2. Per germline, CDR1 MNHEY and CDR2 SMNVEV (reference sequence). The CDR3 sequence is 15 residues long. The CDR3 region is CASTLAGGVNNEQFF. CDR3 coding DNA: TGTGCCAGCACTTTAGCGGGGGGAGTTAACAATGAGCAGTTCTTC.

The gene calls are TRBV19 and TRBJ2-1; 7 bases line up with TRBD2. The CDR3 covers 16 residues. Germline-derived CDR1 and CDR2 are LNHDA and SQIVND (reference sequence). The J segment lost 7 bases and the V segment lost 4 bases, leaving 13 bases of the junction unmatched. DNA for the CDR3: TGTGCCAGTAGTAATACGGGGGAGGGCCTAGAGAATGAGCAGTTCTTC. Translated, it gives CASSNTGEGLENEQFF.

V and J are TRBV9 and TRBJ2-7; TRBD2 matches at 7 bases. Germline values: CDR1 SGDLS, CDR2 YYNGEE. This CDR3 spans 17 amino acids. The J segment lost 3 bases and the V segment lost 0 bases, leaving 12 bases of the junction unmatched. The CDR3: CASSVGELADFFYEQYF. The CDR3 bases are TGTGCCAGCAGCGTAGGGGAGCTAGCGGATTTTTTCTACGAGCAGTACTTC. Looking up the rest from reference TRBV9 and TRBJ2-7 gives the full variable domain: DSGVTQTPKHLITATGQRVTLRCSPRSGDLSVYWYQQSLDQGLQFLIQYYNGEERAKGNILERFSAQQFPDLHSELNLSSLELGDSALYFCASSVGELADFFYEQYFGPGTRLTVT.

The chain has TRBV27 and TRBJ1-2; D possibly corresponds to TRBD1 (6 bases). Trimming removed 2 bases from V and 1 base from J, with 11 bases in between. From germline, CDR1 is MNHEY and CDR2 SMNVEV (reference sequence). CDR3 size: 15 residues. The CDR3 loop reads CASSLTGPSNYGYTF. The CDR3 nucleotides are TGTGCCAGCAGTTTAACAGGGCCCAGTAACTATGGCTACACCTTC.

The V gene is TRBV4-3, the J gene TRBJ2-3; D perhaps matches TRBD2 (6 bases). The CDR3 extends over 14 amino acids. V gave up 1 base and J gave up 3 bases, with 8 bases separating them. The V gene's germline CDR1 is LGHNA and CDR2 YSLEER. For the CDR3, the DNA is TGCGCCAGCAGCCAAGGACTAGGTACAGATACGCAGTATTTT. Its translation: CASSQGLGTDTQYF.

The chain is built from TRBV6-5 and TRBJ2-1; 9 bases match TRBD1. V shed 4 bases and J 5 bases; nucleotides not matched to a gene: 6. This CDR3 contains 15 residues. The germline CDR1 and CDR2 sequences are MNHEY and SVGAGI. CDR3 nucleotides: TGTGCCAGCAGTTCCAACAGGGGGCCCCACAATGAGCAGTTCTTC. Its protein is CASSSNRGPHNEQFF.

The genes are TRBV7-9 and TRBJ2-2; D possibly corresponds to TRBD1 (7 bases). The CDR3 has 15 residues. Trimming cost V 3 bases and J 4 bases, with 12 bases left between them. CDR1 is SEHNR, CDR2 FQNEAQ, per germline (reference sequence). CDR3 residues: CASSLEGAITGELFF. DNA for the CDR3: TGTGCCAGCAGCTTGGAGGGGGCGATCACCGGGGAGCTGTTTTTT. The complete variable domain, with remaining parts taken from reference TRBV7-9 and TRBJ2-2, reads DTGVSQNPRHKITKRGQNVTFRCDPISEHNRLYWYRQTLGQGPEFLTYFQNEAQLEKSRLLSDRFSAERPKGSFSTLEIQRTEQGDSAMYLCASSLEGAITGELFFGEGSRLTVL.

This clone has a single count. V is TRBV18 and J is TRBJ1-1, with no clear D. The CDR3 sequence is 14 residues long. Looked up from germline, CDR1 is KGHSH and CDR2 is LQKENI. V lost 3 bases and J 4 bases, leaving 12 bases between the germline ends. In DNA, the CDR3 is TGTGCCAGCTCACCGGGAGCACCCAGCACTGAAGCTTTCTTT. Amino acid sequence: CASSPGAPSTEAFF. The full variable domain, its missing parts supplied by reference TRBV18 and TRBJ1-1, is NAGVMQNPRHLVRRRGQEARLRCSPMKGHSHVYWYRQLPEEGLKFMVYLQKENIIDESGMPKERFSAEFPKEGPSILRIQQVVRGDSAAYFCASSPGAPSTEAFFGQGTRLTVV.

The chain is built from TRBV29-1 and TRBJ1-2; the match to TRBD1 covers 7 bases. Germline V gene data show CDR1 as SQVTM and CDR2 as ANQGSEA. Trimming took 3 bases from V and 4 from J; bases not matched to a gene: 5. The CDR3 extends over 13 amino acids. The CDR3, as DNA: TGCAGCGTTGAGCCAGGGGACAGCTATGGCTACACCTTC. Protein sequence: CSVEPGDSYGYTF.

The CDR3 is CASSGDFLEQYF. In nucleotides, the CDR3 is TGTGCCAGCAGCGGGGACTTCCTCGAGCAGTACTTC. The chain couples TRBV9 to TRBJ2-7; maybe TRBD2 (6 bases). Deletions cut 3 bases from V and 6 bases from J, with 10 bases between. The CDR3 consists of 12 residues. In germline, CDR1 is SGDLS, CDR2 YYNGEE.

The DNA for the CDR3 is TGTGCCAGCAGCTCTTCCTGGGGGCTCTTGAACACTGAAGCTTTCTTT. This sequence encodes CASSSSWGLLNTEAFF. The chain uses TRBV7-8 and TRBJ1-1, with D tentatively TRBD1 (6 bases). The CDR3 is 16 amino acids. Per the germline V gene, CDR1 is SGHVS and CDR2 is FQNEAQ. V was clipped by 4 bases and J by 0 bases, with 15 bases between them.

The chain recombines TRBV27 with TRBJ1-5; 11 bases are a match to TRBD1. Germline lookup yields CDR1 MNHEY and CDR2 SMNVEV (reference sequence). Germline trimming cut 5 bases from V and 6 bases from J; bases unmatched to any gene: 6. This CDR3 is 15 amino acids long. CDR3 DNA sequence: TGTGCCAGCAGTCCGGACAGGGGGCTAGCTCAGCCCCAGCATTTT. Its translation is CASSPDRGLAQPQHF.

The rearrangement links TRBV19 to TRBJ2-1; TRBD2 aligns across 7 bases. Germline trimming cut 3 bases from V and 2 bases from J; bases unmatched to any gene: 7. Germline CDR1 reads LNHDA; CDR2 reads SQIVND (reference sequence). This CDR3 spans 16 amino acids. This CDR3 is CASSIVGGSPYNEQFF. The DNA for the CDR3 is TGTGCCAGTAGTATTGTCGGGGGGAGCCCCTACAATGAGCAGTTCTTC. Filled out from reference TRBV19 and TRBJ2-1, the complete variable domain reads DGGITQSPKYLFRKEGQNVTLSCEQNLNHDAMYWYRQDPGQGLRLIYYSQIVNDFQKGDIAEGYSVSREKKESFPLTVTSAQKNPTAFYLCASSIVGGSPYNEQFFGPGTRLTVL.